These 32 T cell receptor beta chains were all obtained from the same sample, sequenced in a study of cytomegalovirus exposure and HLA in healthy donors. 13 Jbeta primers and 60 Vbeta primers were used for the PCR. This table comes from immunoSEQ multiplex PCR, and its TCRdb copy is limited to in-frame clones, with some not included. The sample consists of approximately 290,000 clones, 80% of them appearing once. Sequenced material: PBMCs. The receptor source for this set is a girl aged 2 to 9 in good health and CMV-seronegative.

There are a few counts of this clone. CDR3 in amino acids: CASSPADRGVGTEAFF. CDR3 nucleotides: TGTGCCAGTAGTCCCGCGGACAGGGGCGTGGGCACTGAAGCTTTCTTT. J is TRBJ1-1 and V is TRBV19; 9 bases match TRBD1. There are 16 residues in the CDR3. J gave up 4 bases and V 5 bases, and 11 bases lay outside the gene matches. Germline CDR1 is LNHDA and CDR2 is SQIVND (reference sequence).

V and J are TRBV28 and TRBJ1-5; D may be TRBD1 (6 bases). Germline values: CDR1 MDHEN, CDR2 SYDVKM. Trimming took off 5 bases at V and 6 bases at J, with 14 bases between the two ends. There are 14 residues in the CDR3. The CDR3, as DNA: TGTGCCAGCAGTACAACAGGGTTGGTTCAGCCCCAGCATTTT. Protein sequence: CASSTTGLVQPQHF.

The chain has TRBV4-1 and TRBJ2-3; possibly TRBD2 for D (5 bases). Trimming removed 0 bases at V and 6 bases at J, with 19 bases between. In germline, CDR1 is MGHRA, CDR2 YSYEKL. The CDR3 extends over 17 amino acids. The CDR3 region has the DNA TGCGCCAGCAGCCAAGAACGGCTCGGTGCGGGTGTGGATACGCAGTATTTT. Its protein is CASSQERLGAGVDTQYF.

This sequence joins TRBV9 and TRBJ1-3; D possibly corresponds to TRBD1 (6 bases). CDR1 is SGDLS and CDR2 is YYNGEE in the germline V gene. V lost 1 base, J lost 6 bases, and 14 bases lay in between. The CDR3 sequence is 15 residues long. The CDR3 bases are TGTGCCAGCAGCGTAAACAGCCAGGGGCTAAACACCATATATTTT. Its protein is CASSVNSQGLNTIYF.

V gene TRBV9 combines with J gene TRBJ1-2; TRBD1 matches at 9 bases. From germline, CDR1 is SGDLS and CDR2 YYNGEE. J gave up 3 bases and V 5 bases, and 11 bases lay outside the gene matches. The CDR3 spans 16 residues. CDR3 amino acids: CASRMGQGDRDYGYTF. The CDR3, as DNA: TGTGCCAGCAGGATGGGACAGGGTGATCGGGACTATGGCTACACCTTC.

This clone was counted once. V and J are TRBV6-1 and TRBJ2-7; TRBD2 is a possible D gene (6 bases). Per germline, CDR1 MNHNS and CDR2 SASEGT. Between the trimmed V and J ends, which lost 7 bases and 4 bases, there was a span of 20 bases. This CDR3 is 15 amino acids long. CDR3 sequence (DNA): TGTGCCAGCATTGATCCGAGCGGGCCGGAGTACGAGCAGTACTTC. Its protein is CASIDPSGPEYEQYF.

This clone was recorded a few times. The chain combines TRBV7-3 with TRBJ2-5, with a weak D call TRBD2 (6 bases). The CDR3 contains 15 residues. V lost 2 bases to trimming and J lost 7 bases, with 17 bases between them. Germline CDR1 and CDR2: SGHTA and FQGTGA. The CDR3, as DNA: TGTGCCAGCAGCTTAGGTTGGGACTCTGGGGGGACCCAGTACTTC. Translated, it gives CASSLGWDSGGTQYF.

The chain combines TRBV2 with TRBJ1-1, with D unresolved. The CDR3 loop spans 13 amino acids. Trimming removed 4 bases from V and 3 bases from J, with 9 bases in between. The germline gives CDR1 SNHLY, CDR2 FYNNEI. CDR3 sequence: CASSVRVHTEAFF. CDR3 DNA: TGTGCCAGCAGTGTGCGGGTTCACACTGAAGCTTTCTTT.

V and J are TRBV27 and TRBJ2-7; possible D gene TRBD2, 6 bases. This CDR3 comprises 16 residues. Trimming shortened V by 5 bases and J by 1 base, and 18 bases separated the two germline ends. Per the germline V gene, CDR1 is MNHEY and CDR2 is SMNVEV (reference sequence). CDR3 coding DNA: TGTGCCAGCAGTCCAATAACGGGGGTCATATCCTACGAGCAGTACTTC. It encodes CASSPITGVISYEQYF.

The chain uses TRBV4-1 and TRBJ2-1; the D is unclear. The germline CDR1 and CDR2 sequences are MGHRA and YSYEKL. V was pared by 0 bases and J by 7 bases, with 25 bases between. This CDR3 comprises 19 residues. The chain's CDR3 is CASSQDTLVRIRVENEQFF. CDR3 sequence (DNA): TGCGCCAGCAGCCAAGATACGTTGGTCAGAATTAGAGTGGAGAATGAGCAGTTCTTC.

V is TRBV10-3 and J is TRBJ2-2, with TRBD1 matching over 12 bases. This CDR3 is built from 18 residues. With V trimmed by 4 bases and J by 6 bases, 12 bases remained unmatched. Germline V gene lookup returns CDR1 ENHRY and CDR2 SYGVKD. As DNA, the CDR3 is TGTGCCATCAGTGTGGGGAGAACGGGACAGGGGGCTTCCGGGGAGCTGTTTTTT. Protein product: CAISVGRTGQGASGELFF.

The CDR3 DNA is TGTGCCAGCAGCTCGACAGGGTTGGGAGAAAAACTGTTTTTT. Translated, it gives CASSSTGLGEKLFF. The chain recombines TRBV28 with TRBJ1-4, with 7 bases that match TRBD1. Germline-derived CDR1 and CDR2 are MDHEN and SYDVKM. Trimming at V came to 6 bases and at J to 8 bases, leaving 9 bases not matched to a gene. CDR3 length: 14 amino acids.

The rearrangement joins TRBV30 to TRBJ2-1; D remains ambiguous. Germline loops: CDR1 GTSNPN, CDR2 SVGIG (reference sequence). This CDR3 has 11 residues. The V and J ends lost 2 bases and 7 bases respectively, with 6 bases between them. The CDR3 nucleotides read TGTGCCTGGAGTCACGGGAATGAGCAGTTCTTC. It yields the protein CAWSHGNEQFF.

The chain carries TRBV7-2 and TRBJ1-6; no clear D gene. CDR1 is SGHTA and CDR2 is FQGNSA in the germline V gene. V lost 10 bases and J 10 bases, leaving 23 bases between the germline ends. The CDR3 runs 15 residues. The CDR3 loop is CATTSRRVFGSPLHF. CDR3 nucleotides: TGTGCCACAACCTCTCGACGGGTGTTTGGCTCACCCCTCCACTTT. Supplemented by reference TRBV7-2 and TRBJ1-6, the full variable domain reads GAGVSQSPSNKVTEKGKDVELRCDPISGHTALYWYRQSLGQGLEFLIYFQGNSAPDKSGLPSDRFSAERTGGSVSTLTIQRTQQEDSAVYLCATTSRRVFGSPLHFGNGTRLTVT.

DNA for the CDR3: TGTGCCAGCTCACCCTATTACAGAGGGCACTACGAGCAGTACTTC. Residues: CASSPYYRGHYEQYF. V usage is TRBV18 and J usage is TRBJ2-5; TRBD2 is a possible D gene (5 bases). The end of the DNA fits TRBJ2-7 better, so the J call may be wrong. The CDR3 length is 15 residues. The V gene's germline CDR1 is KGHSH and CDR2 LQKENI.

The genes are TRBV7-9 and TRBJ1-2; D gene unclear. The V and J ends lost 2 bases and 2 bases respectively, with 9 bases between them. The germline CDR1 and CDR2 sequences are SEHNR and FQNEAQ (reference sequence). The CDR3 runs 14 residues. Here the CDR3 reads CASSLTSGNYGYTF. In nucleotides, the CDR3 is TGTGCCAGCAGCTTAACGTCCGGGAACTATGGCTACACCTTC.

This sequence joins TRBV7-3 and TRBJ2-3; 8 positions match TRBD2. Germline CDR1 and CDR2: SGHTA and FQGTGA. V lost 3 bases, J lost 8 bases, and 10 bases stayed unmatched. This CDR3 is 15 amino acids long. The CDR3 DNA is TGTGCCAGCAGCTTCAGCGGGAGCTTGGGAGGTACGCAGTATTTT. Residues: CASSFSGSLGGTQYF.

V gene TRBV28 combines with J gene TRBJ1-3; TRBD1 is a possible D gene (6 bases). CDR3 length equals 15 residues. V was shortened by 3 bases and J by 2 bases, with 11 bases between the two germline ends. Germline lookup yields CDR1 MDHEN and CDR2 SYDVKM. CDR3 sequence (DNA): TGTGCCAGCAGTTTTTTTGGGGGCGCTGGAAACACCATATATTTT. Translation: CASSFFGGAGNTIYF.

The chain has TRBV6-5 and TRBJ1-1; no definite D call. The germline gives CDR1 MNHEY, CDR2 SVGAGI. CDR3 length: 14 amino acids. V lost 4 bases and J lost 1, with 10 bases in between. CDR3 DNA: TGTGCCAGCAGTTTTCCCGGAGGGAACACTGAAGCTTTCTTT. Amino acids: CASSFPGGNTEAFF.

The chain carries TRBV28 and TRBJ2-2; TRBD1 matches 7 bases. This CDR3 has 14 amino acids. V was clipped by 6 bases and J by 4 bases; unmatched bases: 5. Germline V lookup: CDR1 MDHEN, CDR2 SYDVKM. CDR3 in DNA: TGTGCCAGCAGCCAGGGACAGTTCACCGGGGAGCTGTTTTTT. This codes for CASSQGQFTGELFF.

For the CDR3, the DNA is TGTGCCAGCAGCACACGCGGAGGGAACACTGAAGCTTTCTTT. Its protein product is CASSTRGGNTEAFF. This chain joins TRBV9 and TRBJ1-1; no clear D. The germline V gene encodes CDR1 SGDLS and CDR2 YYNGEE. The CDR3 covers 14 residues. V lost 4 bases to trimming and J lost 1 base, with 11 bases between them. Using reference TRBV9 and TRBJ1-1 for the parts outside the CDR3, the full variable domain is DSGVTQTPKHLITATGQRVTLRCSPRSGDLSVYWYQQSLDQGLQFLIQYYNGEERAKGNILERFSAQQFPDLHSELNLSSLELGDSALYFCASSTRGGNTEAFFGQGTRLTVV.

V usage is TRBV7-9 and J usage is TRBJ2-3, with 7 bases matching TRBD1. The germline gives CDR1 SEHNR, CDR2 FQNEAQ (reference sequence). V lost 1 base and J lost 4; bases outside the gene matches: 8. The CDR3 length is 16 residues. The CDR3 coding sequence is TGTGCCAGCAGCTTAGTTCTTAGTAGGGGGCCAGATACGCAGTATTTT. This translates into CASSLVLSRGPDTQYF.

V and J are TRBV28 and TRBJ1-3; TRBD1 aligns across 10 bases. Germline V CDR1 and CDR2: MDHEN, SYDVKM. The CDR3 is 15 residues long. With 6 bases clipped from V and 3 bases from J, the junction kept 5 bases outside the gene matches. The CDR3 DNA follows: TGTGCCAGCAGACTTGGACAGGGGGGTGGAAACACCATATATTTT. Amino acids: CASRLGQGGGNTIYF.

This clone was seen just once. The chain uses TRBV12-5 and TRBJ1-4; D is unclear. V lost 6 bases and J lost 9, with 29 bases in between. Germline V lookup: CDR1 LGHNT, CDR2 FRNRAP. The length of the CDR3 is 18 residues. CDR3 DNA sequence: TGTGCTAGTGGCCAATCCACTGGGCTCAGGAGCGGGTGGAAAAAACTGTTTTTT. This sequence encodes CASGQSTGLRSGWKKLFF.

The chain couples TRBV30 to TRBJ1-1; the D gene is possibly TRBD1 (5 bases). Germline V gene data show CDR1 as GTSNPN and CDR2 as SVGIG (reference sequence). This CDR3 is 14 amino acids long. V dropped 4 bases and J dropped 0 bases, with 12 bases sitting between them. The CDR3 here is CAWIKGLVNTEAFF. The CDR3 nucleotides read TGTGCCTGGATAAAGGGGCTCGTGAACACTGAAGCTTTCTTT. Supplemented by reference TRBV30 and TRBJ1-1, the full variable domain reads SQTIHQWPATLVQPVGSPLSLECTVEGTSNPNLYWYRQAAGRGLQLLFYSVGIGQISSEVPQNLSASRPQDRQFILSSKKLLLSDSGFYLCAWIKGLVNTEAFFGQGTRLTVV.

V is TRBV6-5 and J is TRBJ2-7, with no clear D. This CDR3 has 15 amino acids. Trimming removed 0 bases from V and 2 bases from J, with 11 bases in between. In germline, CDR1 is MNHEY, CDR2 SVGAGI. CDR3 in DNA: TGTGCCAGCAGTTACTCTTCGGCTAGTGCCTACGAGCAGTACTTC. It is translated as CASSYSSASAYEQYF.

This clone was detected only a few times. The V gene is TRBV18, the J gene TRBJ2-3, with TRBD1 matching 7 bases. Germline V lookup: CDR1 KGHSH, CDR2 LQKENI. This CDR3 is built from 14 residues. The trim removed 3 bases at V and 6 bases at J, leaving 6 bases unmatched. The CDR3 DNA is TGTGCCAGCTCACCCGCAGGGGGAATGGATACGCAGTATTTT. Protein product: CASSPAGGMDTQYF.

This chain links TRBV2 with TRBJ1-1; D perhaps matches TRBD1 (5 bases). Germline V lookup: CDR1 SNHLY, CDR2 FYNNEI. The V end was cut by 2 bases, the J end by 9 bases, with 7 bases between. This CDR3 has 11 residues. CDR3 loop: CASSEKGQAFF. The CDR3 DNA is TGTGCCAGCAGTGAAAAGGGGCAAGCTTTCTTT.

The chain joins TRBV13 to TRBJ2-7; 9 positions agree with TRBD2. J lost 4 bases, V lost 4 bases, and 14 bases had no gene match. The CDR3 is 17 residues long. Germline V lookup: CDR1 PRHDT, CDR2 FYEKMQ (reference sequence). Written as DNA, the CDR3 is TGTGCCAGCAGCTCCGCTGGGGAGAGCGGGAGGATGTACGAGCAGTACTTC. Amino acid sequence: CASSSAGESGRMYEQYF.

The CDR3 sequence: CASSQVRAGGPVSEQFF. CDR3 in DNA: TGCGCCAGCAGCCAAGTCCGGGCGGGGGGGCCTGTCAGTGAGCAGTTCTTC. The J gene is TRBJ2-1, the V gene TRBV4-1; 9 bases line up with TRBD2. The CDR3 runs to 17 residues. Trimming took 1 base from V and 9 from J; bases not matched to a gene: 13. The V gene's germline CDR1 is MGHRA and CDR2 YSYEKL.

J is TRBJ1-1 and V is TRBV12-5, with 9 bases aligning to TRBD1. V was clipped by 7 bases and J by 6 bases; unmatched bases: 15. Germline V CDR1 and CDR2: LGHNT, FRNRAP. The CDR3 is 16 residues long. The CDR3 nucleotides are TGTGCTAGTGCCATCAATCCGGGACAGGGATTTGCTGAAGCTTTCTTT. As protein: CASAINPGQGFAEAFF.

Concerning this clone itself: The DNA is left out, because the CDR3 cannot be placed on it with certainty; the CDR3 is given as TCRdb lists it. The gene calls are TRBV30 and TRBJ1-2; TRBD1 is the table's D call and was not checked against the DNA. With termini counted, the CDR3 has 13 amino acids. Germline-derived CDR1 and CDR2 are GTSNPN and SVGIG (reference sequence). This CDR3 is CAWSVWGLGAGTF.